This TCR beta chain stems from a study of blood T cell repertoires in COVID-19. Turning to the study itself: COVID-19 samples from acute and convalescent phases originated in the United States, Italy and Spain. The cDNA or gDNA used as material had been derived from T cells, B-cell-depleted T cells, or PBMCs.

This clone was seen only a few times. Other DNA sequences from this sample encode an identical CDR3 as well. Per the authors' pipeline: Nucleated cell counts were estimated from reference gene primer amplification. Produced via immunoSEQ multiplex PCR; TCRdb's table is partial and in-frame only. The V and J calls and clone size were taken over from that table, and D and trimming were inferred from the DNA. The table has some 300,000 clones, 90% seen once; the top ten hold 3.5% to 4.5%. The study recruited people aged roughly 18 to 100 years across roughly 25 US areas. Germline V gives CDR1 MDHEN, CDR2 SYDVKM. Trimming removed 8 bases from V and 1 base from J, with 12 bases in between. The CDR3 consists of 14 residues.

This chain links TRBV28 with TRBJ1-5, with D unresolved. The receptor's source is a woman aged 18-29 years with acute COVID-19. Sequencing was performed on PBMCs or T cells enriched from blood (not recorded which). The CDR3 region has the DNA TGTGCCAGCCGCGAAGGGAGAAGCAATCAGCCCCAGCATTTT. It codes for CASREGRSNQPQHF.